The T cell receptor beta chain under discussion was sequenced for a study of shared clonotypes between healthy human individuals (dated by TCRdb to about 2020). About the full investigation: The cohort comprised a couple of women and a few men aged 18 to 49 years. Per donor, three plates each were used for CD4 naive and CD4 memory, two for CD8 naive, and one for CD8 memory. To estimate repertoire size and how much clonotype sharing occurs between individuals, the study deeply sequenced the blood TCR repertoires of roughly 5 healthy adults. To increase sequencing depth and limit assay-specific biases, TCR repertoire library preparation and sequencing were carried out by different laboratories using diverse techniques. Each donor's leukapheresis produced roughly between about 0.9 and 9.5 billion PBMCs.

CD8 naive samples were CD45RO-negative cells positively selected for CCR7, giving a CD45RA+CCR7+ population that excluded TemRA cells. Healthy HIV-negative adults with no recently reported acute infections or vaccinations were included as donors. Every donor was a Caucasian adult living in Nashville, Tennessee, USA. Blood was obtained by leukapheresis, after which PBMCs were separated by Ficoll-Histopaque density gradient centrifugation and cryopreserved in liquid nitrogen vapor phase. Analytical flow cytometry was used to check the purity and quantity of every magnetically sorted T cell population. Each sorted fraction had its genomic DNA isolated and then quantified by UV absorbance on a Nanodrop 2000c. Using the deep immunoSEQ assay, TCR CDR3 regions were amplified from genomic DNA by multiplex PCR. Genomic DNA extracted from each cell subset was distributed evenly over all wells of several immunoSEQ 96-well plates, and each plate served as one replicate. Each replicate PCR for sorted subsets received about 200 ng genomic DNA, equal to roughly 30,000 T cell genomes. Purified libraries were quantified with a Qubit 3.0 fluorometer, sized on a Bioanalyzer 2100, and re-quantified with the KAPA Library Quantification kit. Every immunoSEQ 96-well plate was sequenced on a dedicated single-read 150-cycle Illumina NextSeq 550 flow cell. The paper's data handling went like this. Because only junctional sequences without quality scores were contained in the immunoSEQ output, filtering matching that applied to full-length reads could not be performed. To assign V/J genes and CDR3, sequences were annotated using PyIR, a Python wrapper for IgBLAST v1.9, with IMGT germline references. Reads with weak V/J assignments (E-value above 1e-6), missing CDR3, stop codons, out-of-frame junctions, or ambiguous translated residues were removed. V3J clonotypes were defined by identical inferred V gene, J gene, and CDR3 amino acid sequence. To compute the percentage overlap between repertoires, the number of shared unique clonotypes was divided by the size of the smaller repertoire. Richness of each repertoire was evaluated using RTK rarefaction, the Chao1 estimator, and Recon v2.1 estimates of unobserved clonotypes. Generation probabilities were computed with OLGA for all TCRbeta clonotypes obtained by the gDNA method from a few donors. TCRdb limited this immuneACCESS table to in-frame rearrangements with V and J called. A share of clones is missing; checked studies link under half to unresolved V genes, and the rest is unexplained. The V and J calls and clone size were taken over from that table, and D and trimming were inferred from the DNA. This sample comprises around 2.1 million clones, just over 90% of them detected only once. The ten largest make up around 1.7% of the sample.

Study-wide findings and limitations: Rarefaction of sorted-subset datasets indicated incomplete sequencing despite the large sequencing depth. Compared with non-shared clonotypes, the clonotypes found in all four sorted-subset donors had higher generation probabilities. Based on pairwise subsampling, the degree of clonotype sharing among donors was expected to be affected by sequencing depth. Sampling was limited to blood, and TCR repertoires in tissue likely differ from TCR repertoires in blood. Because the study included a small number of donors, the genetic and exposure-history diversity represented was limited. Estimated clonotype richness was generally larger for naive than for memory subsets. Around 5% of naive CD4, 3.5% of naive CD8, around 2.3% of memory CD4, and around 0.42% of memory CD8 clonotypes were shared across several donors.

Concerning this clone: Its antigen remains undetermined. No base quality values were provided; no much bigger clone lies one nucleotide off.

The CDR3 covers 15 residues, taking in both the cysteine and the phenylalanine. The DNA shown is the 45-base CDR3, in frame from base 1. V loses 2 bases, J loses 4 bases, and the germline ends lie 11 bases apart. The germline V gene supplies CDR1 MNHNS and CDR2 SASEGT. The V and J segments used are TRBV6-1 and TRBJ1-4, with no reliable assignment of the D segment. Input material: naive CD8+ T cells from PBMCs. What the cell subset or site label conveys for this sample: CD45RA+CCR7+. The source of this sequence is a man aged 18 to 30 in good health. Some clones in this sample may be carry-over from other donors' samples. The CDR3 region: CASSEQAAVNEKLFF. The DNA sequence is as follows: TGTGCCAGCAGTGAACAGGCAGCCGTTAATGAAAAACTGTTTTTT.